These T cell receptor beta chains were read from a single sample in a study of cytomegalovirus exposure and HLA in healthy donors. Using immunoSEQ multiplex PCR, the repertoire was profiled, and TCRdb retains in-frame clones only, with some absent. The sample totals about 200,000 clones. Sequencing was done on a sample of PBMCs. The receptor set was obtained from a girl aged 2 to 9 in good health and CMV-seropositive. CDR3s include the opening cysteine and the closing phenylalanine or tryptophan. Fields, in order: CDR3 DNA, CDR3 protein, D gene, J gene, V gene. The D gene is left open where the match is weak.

TGTGCCTGGAGTCCCAACAGGGATCGTGGCTACACCTTC	CAWSPNRDRGYTF	NA	TRBJ1-2	TRBV30
TGCGCCAGCAGCTTGGTGGTTAGCGGTAACACCGGGGAGCTGTTTTTT	CASSLVVSGNTGELFF	NA	TRBJ2-2	TRBV5-1
TGTGCCAGCAGCTCGGGGGGGATCTACAATGAGCAGTTCTTC	CASSSGGIYNEQFF	TRBD2	TRBJ2-1	TRBV9
TGCAGCGTTGGACTAGACTATAGCACAGATACGCAGTATTTT	CSVGLDYSTDTQYF	NA	TRBJ2-3	TRBV29-1
TGTGCCAGCAGTTACTCCGGTGTTTTCGAGCAGTACTTC	CASSYSGVFEQYF	NA	TRBJ2-7	TRBV6-5
TGTGCCATCAGTGAGTCGACCGGGGGTCTATACACTGAAGCTTTCTTT	CAISESTGGLYTEAFF	NA	TRBJ1-1	TRBV10-3
TGCAGCGGGACCCAGGCGGGGCCCGGCACTGAAGCTTTCTTT	CSGTQAGPGTEAFF	NA	TRBJ1-1	TRBV29-1
TGTGCCAGCAGTTTAGGTGTGTGGGCTAGCGTTGCCTACGAGCAGTACTTC	CASSLGVWASVAYEQYF	NA	TRBJ2-7	TRBV28
TGCGCCAGCAGGCCCGACAGGGGGACTGAAGCTTTCTTT	CASRPDRGTEAFF	TRBD1	TRBJ1-1	TRBV5-1
TGCGCCAGCAGCCAAGGCGCCCGACAGGCCGCGAGACTACCTGAAGCTTTCTTT	CASSQGARQAARLPEAFF	NA	TRBJ1-1	TRBV4-1
TGTGCCAGCAGTTTATCGGTAGCGGGAGGGCCATTCAATGAGCAGTTCTTC	CASSLSVAGGPFNEQFF	TRBD2	TRBJ2-1	TRBV28
TGTGCCAGCAGCCTATCCCGGGGGAATGGCTACACCTTC	CASSLSRGNGYTF	NA	TRBJ1-2	TRBV7-9
TGTGCCAGCTCCGTTAACACCGGGGAGCTGTTTTTT	CASSVNTGELFF	NA	TRBJ2-2	TRBV28
TGTGCCAGCATTCGACAGAGTAACTCTGGAAACACCATATATTTT	CASIRQSNSGNTIYF	NA	TRBJ1-3	TRBV6-5
TGTGCCAGCAGTTTTAGACAGGGGGCTAATGAAAAACTGTTTTTT	CASSFRQGANEKLFF	TRBD1	TRBJ1-4	TRBV27
TGTGCCAGCAGTTTAACAGGGCCCCCGGGTGGCTACACCTTC	CASSLTGPPGGYTF	NA	TRBJ1-2	TRBV28
TGCAGCGGTACACTAACGGAAGGCTACACCTTC	CSGTLTEGYTF	NA	TRBJ1-2	TRBV29-1
TGTGCCAGCAGCGCCAATCCTTTGTCGGGACAGGGGGGGAGGTACAGTAACACAGATACGCAGTATTTT	CASSANPLSGQGGRYSNTDTQYF	TRBD1	TRBJ2-3	TRBV9
TGTGCCAGCAGTTCCGACAGGGGGCTGTACAATGAGCAGTTCTTC	CASSSDRGLYNEQFF	TRBD1	TRBJ2-1	TRBV27
TGTGCCAGCAGCTGGGGGGTCAATGAGCAGTTCTTC	CASSWGVNEQFF	NA	TRBJ2-1	TRBV5-8
TGTGCCAGCAGTGATTTCCAGACTGCAACTAATGAAAAACTGTTTTTT	CASSDFQTATNEKLFF	NA	TRBJ1-4	TRBV25-1
TGTGCCAGTACCCTACTAGCGGAGACTGGGGGTGAGCAGTTCTTC	CASTLLAETGGEQFF	TRBD2	TRBJ2-1	TRBV19
TGTGCCAGCAGTGAGGATCTAGCGGGTAGGGGAGAGCAGTACTTC	CASSEDLAGRGEQYF	TRBD2	TRBJ2-7	TRBV6-1